A single sample gave rise to the 9 T cell receptor beta chains below, sequenced in a study of HIV-infected children after antiretroviral therapy interruption. Sample treatment: PENTA 11 planned treatment interruption arm or continuous ART arm. Unique molecular identifiers were included in an RNA-based 3' RACE TCR library. TCRdb ran MiXCR on the 3' RACE reads and lists one entry per CDR3 protein. Of 70,000 to 90,000 distinct CDR3 sequences in the sample, 6% to 8.5% were seen once. Specimen: CD45RA+ CD4+ T cells from PBMCs, pooled from several time points, collected from a donor given antiretroviral therapy, either interrupted or continuous. Specified subset: naive CD4+ CD45RA+ CD45RO- T cells. The receptors shown here come from a pool of human donors with HIV.

This clonotype was seen many times. The chain joins TRBV2 to TRBJ2-3; D unclear. The CDR3 spans 14 residues. The V gene lost 6 bases and the J gene lost 2 bases, with 12 bases spanning the gap. Germline-derived CDR1 and CDR2 are SNHLY and FYNNEI. CDR3 residues: CASSNRPATDTQYF. CDR3 in DNA: TGTGCCAGCAGCAATCGGCCGGCCACAGATACGCAGTATTTT.

This clonotype was recorded many times. The chain is built from TRBV6-1 and TRBJ1-2; no definite D call. The CDR3 spans 17 residues. V was shortened by 5 bases and J by 4 bases, with 23 bases between the two germline ends. Germline V gives CDR1 MNHNS, CDR2 SASEGT. CDR3 loop: CASSPRWSAPDAYGYTF. The CDR3 nucleotides are TGTGCCAGCAGTCCTCGTTGGAGCGCCCCCGACGCCTATGGCTACACCTTC.

On this clonotype itself: One end of the junction varies from germline; a read error may be responsible. The V call is TRBV12-3 or TRBV12-4, the J call TRBJ2-3; 12 bases map to TRBD2. The CDR3 totals 16 residues. CDR3 DNA: TGTGCCATCAGTTCCCGGACTAGCGGGATCTCAGATACGCAGTATTTT. This translates into CAISSRTSGISDTQYF.

This clonotype was observed many times. The rearrangement uses TRBV12-2 and TRBJ2-7. TRBV12-2 is termed a pseudogene. The CDR3 consists of 15 residues. CDR3 residues: CASRLVTRDSYEQYF. The CDR3 coding sequence is TGTGCAAGTCGCTTAGTAACGAGAGACTCCTACGAGCAGTACTTC.

The chain employs TRBV7-2 and TRBJ2-5; unclear D gene. Trimming removed 2 bases from V and 4 bases from J, with 8 bases in between. Looked up from germline, CDR1 is SGHTA and CDR2 is FQGNSA. The CDR3 spans 13 residues. The CDR3 DNA is TGTGCCAGCAGCTTACTATTGCGAGAGACCCAGTACTTC. As protein: CASSLLLRETQYF.

The chain uses TRBV6-2 or TRBV6-3 and TRBJ1-6; 8 nucleotides line up with TRBD1. J was trimmed by 7 bases and V by 0 bases; bases with no gene match: 5. CDR3 length: 16 amino acids. CDR1 is MNHEY, CDR2 SVGEGT, per germline. Written as DNA, the CDR3 is TGTGCCAGCAGTTACTCCCGGACAGGGCTCAATTCACCCCTCCACTTT. Its translation is CASSYSRTGLNSPLHF.

This clonotype was counted many times. The genes are TRBV10-3 and TRBJ2-7; TRBD2 might be the D (6 bases). Germline V gene sequence: CDR1 ENHRY, CDR2 SYGVKD. The germline V and J ends were trimmed by 8 bases and 0 bases, with 11 bases remaining between them. The CDR3 is 13 residues long. CDR3 region: CAIGGTVSYEQYF. The CDR3 DNA sequence: TGTGCCATCGGGGGGACCGTCTCCTACGAGCAGTACTTC.

This clonotype has ten or more counts. This chain links TRBV6-1 with TRBJ2-2; D unclear. This CDR3 is built from 14 residues. The ends were cut back, 6 bases at V and 2 bases at J, with 10 bases in the middle. CDR1 and CDR2 (germline): MNHNS, SASEGT. The CDR3 nucleotides read TGTGCCAGCAGACCATCTATTAACACCGGGGAGCTGTTTTTT. Protein sequence: CASRPSINTGELFF.

This clonotype occurred a few times. The chain combines TRBV2 with TRBJ1-2; weak D call: TRBD1 (5 bases). The germline gives CDR1 SNHLY, CDR2 FYNNEI. There are 17 residues in the CDR3. V lost 10 bases and J 0 bases, leaving 24 bases between the germline ends. DNA for the CDR3: TGTGCCACCGACGTAAAAAAAGACAGAGGATCTAACTATGGCTACACCTTC. Amino acids: CATDVKKDRGSNYGYTF.